This T cell receptor beta chain comes out of a study of cytomegalovirus exposure and HLA in healthy donors. Whole-study findings and limits: TCR beta sequences numbering under 20,000 were associated with HLA alleles at 0.05 false discovery rate in a later analysis. In an earlier analysis, most TCR beta V segments were productive about 87% or about 30% of the time. Serostatus for CMV was the only available immune exposure information.

Details on this clone: Its specificity is unknown.

Trimming pared 7 bases from V and 3 bases from J, leaving 16 bases between. Germline V gives CDR1 SEHNR, CDR2 FQNEAQ (reference sequence). The CDR3 loop spans 14 amino acids. PCR employed 60 Vbeta and 13 Jbeta primers. Produced via immunoSEQ multiplex PCR; TCRdb's table is partial and in-frame only. Among 60,000 or so clones, roughly 80% were seen once, and the ten largest hold less than 25%. The receptor was derived from a woman aged 40 to 50 in good health and CMV-seropositive. This sequence joins TRBV7-9 and TRBJ2-7; D is possibly TRBD1 (5 bases). What was sequenced was PBMCs. The DNA for the CDR3 is TGTGCCAGCACCCTTGACAGCTTTGACTACGAGCAGTACTTC. This codes for CASTLDSFDYEQYF.